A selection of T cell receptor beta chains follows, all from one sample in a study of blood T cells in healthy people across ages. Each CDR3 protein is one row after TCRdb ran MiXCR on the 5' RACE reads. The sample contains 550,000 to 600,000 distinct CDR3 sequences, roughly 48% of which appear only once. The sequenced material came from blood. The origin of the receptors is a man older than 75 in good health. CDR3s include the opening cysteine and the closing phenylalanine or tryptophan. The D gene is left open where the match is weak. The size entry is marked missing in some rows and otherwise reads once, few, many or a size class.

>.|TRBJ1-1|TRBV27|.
CASSTITGTEAFF
TGTGCCAGCAGTACTATCACTGGGACTGAAGCTTTCTTT
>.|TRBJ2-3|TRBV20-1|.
CSASPRTGIGGTQYF
TGCAGTGCTAGCCCTCGGACTGGAATTGGTGGTACGCAGTATTTT
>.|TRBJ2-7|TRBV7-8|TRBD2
CASSLVSGGYNEQYF
TGTGCCAGCAGCTTGGTTAGCGGGGGATACAATGAGCAGTACTTC
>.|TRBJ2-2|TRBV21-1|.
CASSKEGTHNTGELFF
TGTGCCAGCAGCAAAGAGGGGACACATAACACCGGGGAGCTGTTTTTT
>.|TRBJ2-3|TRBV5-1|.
CASSLTWMVRTDTQYF
TGCGCCAGCAGCCTTACATGGATGGTCCGGACAGATACGCAGTATTTT
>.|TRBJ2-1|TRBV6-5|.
CASSYSIQRGEQFF
TGTGCCAGCAGTTACTCGATACAGCGAGGTGAGCAGTTCTTC
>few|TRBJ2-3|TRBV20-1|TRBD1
CSAGAGGLGTTDTQYF
TGCAGTGCGGGGGCAGGGGGCCTCGGTACTACAGATACGCAGTATTTT
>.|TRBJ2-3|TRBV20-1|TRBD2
CSARESDWWEGGTDTQYF
TGCAGTGCTAGAGAATCGGACTGGTGGGAGGGAGGCACAGATACGCAGTATTTT
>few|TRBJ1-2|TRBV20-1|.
CSARDLEWDAYGYTF
TGCAGTGCTAGAGATCTAGAATGGGACGCTTATGGCTACACCTTC
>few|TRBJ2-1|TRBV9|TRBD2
CASSVGTSGGDNEQFF
TGTGCCAGCAGCGTTGGGACTAGCGGGGGTGATAATGAGCAGTTCTTC
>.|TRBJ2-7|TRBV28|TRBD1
CASTPGTGGLETYEQYF
TGTGCCAGCACCCCCGGGACAGGGGGACTAGAAACCTACGAGCAGTACTTC
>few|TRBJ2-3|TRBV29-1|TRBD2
CSVRGVTDTQYF
TGCAGCGTTCGGGGGGTCACAGATACGCAGTATTTT
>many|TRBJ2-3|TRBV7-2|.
CASSLGAEYTDTQYF
TGTGCCAGCAGCTTAGGGGCGGAGTACACAGATACGCAGTATTTT
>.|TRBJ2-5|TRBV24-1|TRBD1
CATSDGAGGLQETQYF
TGTGCCACCAGCGATGGGGCAGGGGGTCTTCAAGAGACCCAGTACTTC
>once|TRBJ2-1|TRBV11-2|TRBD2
CASSQTIAGLYNEQFF
TGTGCCAGCAGCCAAACGATAGCGGGGCTCTACAATGAGCAGTTCTTC
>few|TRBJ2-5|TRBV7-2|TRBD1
CASSLGTGNSETQYF
TGTGCCAGCAGCTTAGGGACAGGGAATTCGGAGACCCAGTACTTC
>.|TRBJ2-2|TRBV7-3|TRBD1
CASSSGQMNTGELFF
TGTGCCAGCAGCTCGGGACAGATGAACACCGGGGAGCTGTTTTTT
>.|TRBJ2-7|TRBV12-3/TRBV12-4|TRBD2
CASRIAGGKNEQYF
TGTGCCAGCAGGATAGCGGGGGGAAAAAACGAGCAGTACTTC
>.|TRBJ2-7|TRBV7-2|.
CASSLGITATNYEQYF
TGTGCCAGCAGCTTAGGGATTACAGCAACGAACTACGAGCAGTACTTC
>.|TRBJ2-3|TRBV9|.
CASNGGGTDTQYF
TGTGCCAGCAACGGCGGGGGCACAGATACGCAGTATTTT
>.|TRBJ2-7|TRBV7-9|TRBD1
CASSTRTGLIDAYEQYF
TGTGCCAGCAGCACCCGGACAGGGCTCATAGACGCCTACGAGCAGTACTTC
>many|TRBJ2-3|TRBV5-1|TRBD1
CASSLGQGYDTQYF
TGCGCCAGCAGCTTGGGACAGGGGTACGATACGCAGTATTTT
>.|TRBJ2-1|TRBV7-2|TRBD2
CASSSGSGRAVGFNEQFF
TGTGCCAGCAGCTCCGGAAGCGGGAGGGCCGTTGGCTTCAATGAGCAGTTCTTC
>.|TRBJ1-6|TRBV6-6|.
CASSYSAGRDSPLHF
TGTGCCAGCAGTTACTCGGCGGGCCGAGATTCACCCCTCCACTTT
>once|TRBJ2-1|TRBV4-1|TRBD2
CASTQGLANDNEQFF
TGCGCCAGCACCCAAGGACTAGCGAACGACAATGAGCAGTTCTTC
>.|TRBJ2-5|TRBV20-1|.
CSATPLAAQETQYF
TGCAGTGCTACCCCCTTAGCGGCCCAAGAGACCCAGTACTTC
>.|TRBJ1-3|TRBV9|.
CASSVAVSSGNTIYF
TGTGCCAGCAGCGTAGCAGTCAGCTCTGGAAACACCATATATTTT
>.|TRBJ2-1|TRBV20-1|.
CSARKVQGAINEQFF
TGCAGTGCTAGAAAAGTCCAGGGCGCTATTAACGAGCAGTTCTTC
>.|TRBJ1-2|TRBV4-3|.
CASSHGGAGGYTF
TGCGCCAGCAGCCATGGCGGGGCTGGTGGCTACACCTTC
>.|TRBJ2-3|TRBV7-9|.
CASRPSDYTDTQYF
TGTGCCAGCAGGCCTAGCGACTACACAGATACGCAGTATTTT
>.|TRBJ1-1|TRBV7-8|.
CASRIGTAKNTEAFF
TGTGCCAGCCGGATTGGGACCGCGAAGAACACTGAAGCTTTCTTT
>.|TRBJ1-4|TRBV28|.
CASSSGGVEKLFF
TGTGCCAGCAGCTCTGGGGGCGTCGAAAAACTGTTTTTT
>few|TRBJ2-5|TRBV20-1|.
CSARNPANQETQYF
TGCAGTGCCCGAAACCCGGCGAACCAAGAGACCCAGTACTTC
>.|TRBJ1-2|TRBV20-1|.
CSASVGRAYGYTF
TGCAGTGCTAGCGTTGGAAGGGCCTATGGCTACACCTTC
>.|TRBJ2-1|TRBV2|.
CASRGTWGNEQFF
TGTGCCAGCAGGGGCACATGGGGCAATGAGCAGTTCTTC